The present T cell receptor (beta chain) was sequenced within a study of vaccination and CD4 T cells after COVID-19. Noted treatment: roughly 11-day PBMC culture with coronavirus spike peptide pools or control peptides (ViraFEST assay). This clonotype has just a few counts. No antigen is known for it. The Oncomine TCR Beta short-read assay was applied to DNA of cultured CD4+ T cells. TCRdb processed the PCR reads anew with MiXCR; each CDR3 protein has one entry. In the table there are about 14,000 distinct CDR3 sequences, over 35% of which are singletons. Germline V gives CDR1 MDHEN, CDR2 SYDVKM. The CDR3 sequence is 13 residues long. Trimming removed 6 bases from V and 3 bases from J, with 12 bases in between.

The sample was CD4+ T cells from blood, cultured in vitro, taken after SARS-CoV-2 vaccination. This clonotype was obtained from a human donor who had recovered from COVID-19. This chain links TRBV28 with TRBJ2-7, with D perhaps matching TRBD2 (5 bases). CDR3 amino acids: CASRGSGYYEQYF. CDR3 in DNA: TGTGCCAGCAGAGGAAGCGGATACTACGAGCAGTACTTC.